The rows below give T cell receptor beta chains drawn from one sample of a study of T cells in narcolepsy. This table comes from immunoSEQ multiplex PCR, and its TCRdb copy is limited to in-frame clones, with some not included. In the table there are 15,000 to 20,000 clones, over 60% of which are singletons. Input material: CD45RA- memory CD8+ T cells from PBMCs. The receptors originated from a human donor with narcolepsy. The CDR3 runs from the conserved cysteine through the conserved F or W. The order of the fields is CDR3 protein, CDR3 DNA, V gene, D gene, J gene, clone size. A D gene is named only where the DNA matches it firmly. Size is stated for part of the rows, as once, few or many counts, or as a class when the clone is expanded.

CDR3 protein: CASSSQGKSYEQYF; CDR3 DNA: TGTGCCAGCAGCTCCCAGGGGAAGTCCTACGAGCAGTACTTC; V gene: TRBV5-6; D gene: NA; J gene: TRBJ2-7; clone size: NA
CDR3 protein: CASRSSGRISDTQYF; CDR3 DNA: TGTGCCAGCAGAAGTAGCGGGAGGATTTCAGATACGCAGTATTTT; V gene: TRBV6-4; D gene: TRBD2; J gene: TRBJ2-3; clone size: few
CDR3 protein: CASSLSYGGYGYTF; CDR3 DNA: TGTGCCAGCAGCTTATCGTATGGGGGCTATGGCTACACCTTC; V gene: TRBV11-2; D gene: NA; J gene: TRBJ1-2; clone size: NA
CDR3 protein: CASSWGLETQYF; CDR3 DNA: TGTGCCAGCAGCTGGGGTTTAGAGACCCAGTACTTC; V gene: TRBV6-1; D gene: NA; J gene: TRBJ2-5; clone size: NA
CDR3 protein: CASSIGLYSGNTIYF; CDR3 DNA: TGTGCCAGTAGTATAGGCCTGTACTCTGGAAACACCATATATTTT; V gene: TRBV19; D gene: NA; J gene: TRBJ1-3; clone size: NA
CDR3 protein: CASSLTGLYEQYF; CDR3 DNA: TGTGCCAGCAGTTTAACAGGCCTCTACGAGCAGTACTTC; V gene: TRBV27; D gene: NA; J gene: TRBJ2-7; clone size: few
CDR3 protein: CASSQSARGPNYEQFF; CDR3 DNA: TGTGCCAGCAGTCAGTCTGCAAGGGGCCCTAATTATGAGCAGTTCTTC; V gene: TRBV6-4; D gene: NA; J gene: TRBJ2-1; clone size: NA
CDR3 protein: CASSFLSRTEAFF; CDR3 DNA: TGTGCCAGCAGTTTTTTGAGTCGCACTGAAGCTTTCTTT; V gene: TRBV13; D gene: NA; J gene: TRBJ1-1; clone size: few
CDR3 protein: CASSVDGLTTDTQYF; CDR3 DNA: TGTGCCAGCAGCGTAGACGGGCTTACCACAGATACGCAGTATTTT; V gene: TRBV9; D gene: NA; J gene: TRBJ2-3; clone size: once
CDR3 protein: CASSVASGRANEQFF; CDR3 DNA: TGTGCCAGCAGCGTAGCTAGCGGGAGGGCAAATGAGCAGTTCTTC; V gene: TRBV9; D gene: TRBD2; J gene: TRBJ2-1; clone size: few
CDR3 protein: CASSALTGTGPVNTEAFF; CDR3 DNA: TGTGCCAGCAGTGCCCTTACCGGGACAGGGCCCGTGAACACTGAAGCTTTCTTT; V gene: TRBV2; D gene: TRBD1; J gene: TRBJ1-1; clone size: NA
CDR3 protein: CASSPGAGNTIYF; CDR3 DNA: TGTGCCAGCAGCCCGGGTGCTGGAAACACCATATATTTT; V gene: TRBV4-2; D gene: NA; J gene: TRBJ1-3; clone size: few
CDR3 protein: CASSLDGGQADTQYF; CDR3 DNA: TGTGCCAGCAGCTTAGACGGGGGGCAGGCAGATACGCAGTATTTT; V gene: TRBV7-6; D gene: NA; J gene: TRBJ2-3; clone size: NA
CDR3 protein: CASSEPGELMNTEAFF; CDR3 DNA: TGTGCCAGCAGTGAACCCGGTGAGCTCATGAACACTGAAGCTTTCTTT; V gene: TRBV2; D gene: NA; J gene: TRBJ1-1; clone size: NA
CDR3 protein: CASSVGDSLETQYF; CDR3 DNA: TGTGCCAGCAGCGTAGGGGACTCCTTAGAGACCCAGTACTTC; V gene: TRBV9; D gene: NA; J gene: TRBJ2-5; clone size: NA
CDR3 protein: CASSEGGEQSNEQFF; CDR3 DNA: TGTGCCAGCAGTGAAGGGGGGGAACAGTCCAATGAGCAGTTCTTC; V gene: TRBV2; D gene: NA; J gene: TRBJ2-1; clone size: few
CDR3 protein: CASSGNEKLFF; CDR3 DNA: TGTGCCAGCAGCGGCAATGAAAAACTGTTTTTT; V gene: TRBV2; D gene: NA; J gene: TRBJ1-4; clone size: NA
CDR3 protein: CASSRPGQGRPIYGYTF; CDR3 DNA: TGTGCCAGCAGCAGACCGGGACAGGGTCGACCTATTTATGGCTACACCTTC; V gene: TRBV11-2; D gene: TRBD1; J gene: TRBJ1-2; clone size: NA
CDR3 protein: CASSLWASSNQPQHF; CDR3 DNA: TGTGCCAGCAGTTTATGGGCGAGTAGCAATCAGCCCCAGCATTTT; V gene: TRBV27; D gene: NA; J gene: TRBJ1-5; clone size: NA
CDR3 protein: CASSLEGTSGEVEQFF; CDR3 DNA: TGTGCCAGCAGCTTAGAGGGGACTAGCGGGGAAGTTGAGCAGTTCTTC; V gene: TRBV7-9; D gene: TRBD2; J gene: TRBJ2-1; clone size: NA
CDR3 protein: CASSAWTGEFSEQYF; CDR3 DNA: TGTGCCAGCAGTGCCTGGACAGGGGAATTCTCCGAGCAGTACTTC; V gene: TRBV9; D gene: TRBD1; J gene: TRBJ2-7; clone size: NA
CDR3 protein: CASSLSPGPTTYLYF; CDR3 DNA: TGTGCCAGCAGCTTATCCCCAGGCCCCACGACATATCTGTACTTC; V gene: TRBV11-2; D gene: NA; J gene: TRBJ2-7; clone size: once
CDR3 protein: CASSQRGSSYEQYF; CDR3 DNA: TGTGCCAGCAGCCAACGGGGGAGCTCCTACGAGCAGTACTTC; V gene: TRBV6-1; D gene: NA; J gene: TRBJ2-7; clone size: medium-sized
CDR3 protein: CASSLSPGVGYEQYF; CDR3 DNA: TGTGCCAGCAGCTTGTCACCCGGGGTGGGGTACGAGCAGTACTTC; V gene: TRBV5-6; D gene: NA; J gene: TRBJ2-7; clone size: NA
CDR3 protein: CASSFWTGVGNTIYF; CDR3 DNA: TGTGCCAGCAGTTTCTGGACAGGGGTCGGAAACACCATATATTTT; V gene: TRBV28; D gene: TRBD1; J gene: TRBJ1-3; clone size: NA
CDR3 protein: CASSIGTYSNQPQHF; CDR3 DNA: TGTGCCAGTAGTATCGGGACATATAGCAATCAGCCCCAGCATTTT; V gene: TRBV19; D gene: NA; J gene: TRBJ1-5; clone size: few
CDR3 protein: CASSASTGWKETQYF; CDR3 DNA: TGTGCCAGCAGCGCCTCGACAGGGTGGAAAGAGACCCAGTACTTC; V gene: TRBV5-8; D gene: TRBD1; J gene: TRBJ2-5; clone size: NA
CDR3 protein: CAIARGGAGNEQFF; CDR3 DNA: TGTGCCATCGCCAGGGGGGGCGCGGGTAATGAGCAGTTCTTC; V gene: TRBV2; D gene: NA; J gene: TRBJ2-1; clone size: few
CDR3 protein: CASSLGGSSYNEQFF; CDR3 DNA: TGTGCCAGCAGCTTGGGCGGGAGCTCCTACAATGAGCAGTTCTTC; V gene: TRBV5-4; D gene: TRBD2; J gene: TRBJ2-1; clone size: NA
CDR3 protein: CASSFGGPDTEAFF; CDR3 DNA: TGTGCCAGCAGTTTCGGAGGGCCAGACACTGAAGCTTTCTTT; V gene: TRBV27; D gene: NA; J gene: TRBJ1-1; clone size: NA
CDR3 protein: CASTSSPGLASSGELFF; CDR3 DNA: TGCGCCAGCACCTCCTCCCCGGGACTAGCGTCCTCCGGGGAGCTGTTTTTT; V gene: TRBV4-1; D gene: TRBD2; J gene: TRBJ2-2; clone size: once
CDR3 protein: CASRPTGGPNYGYTF; CDR3 DNA: TGTGCCAGCAGACCTACAGGGGGACCTAACTATGGCTACACCTTC; V gene: TRBV7-9; D gene: TRBD1; J gene: TRBJ1-2; clone size: NA
CDR3 protein: CASSSSATRNTEAFF; CDR3 DNA: TGTGCCAGCAGCTCTTCGGCCACTAGGAACACTGAAGCTTTCTTT; V gene: TRBV11-2; D gene: NA; J gene: TRBJ1-1; clone size: few
CDR3 protein: CASSLPGMNTEAFF; CDR3 DNA: TGTGCCAGCAGCTTGCCGGGGATGAACACTGAAGCTTTCTTT; V gene: TRBV5-6; D gene: NA; J gene: TRBJ1-1; clone size: once
CDR3 protein: CASSQKQGSTYEQYF; CDR3 DNA: TGCGCCAGCAGCCAAAAACAGGGCTCGACCTACGAGCAGTACTTC; V gene: TRBV4-1; D gene: NA; J gene: TRBJ2-7; clone size: NA
CDR3 protein: CASSYRGMSGNTIYF; CDR3 DNA: TGTGCCAGCAGCTACAGGGGGATGTCTGGAAACACCATATATTTT; V gene: TRBV5-6; D gene: TRBD1; J gene: TRBJ1-3; clone size: NA
CDR3 protein: CASSPSSGGDTGELFF; CDR3 DNA: TGTGCCAGCAGCCCCTCTAGCGGGGGCGACACCGGGGAGCTGTTTTTT; V gene: TRBV7-9; D gene: TRBD2; J gene: TRBJ2-2; clone size: NA
CDR3 protein: CASSTRSGETTYEQYF; CDR3 DNA: TGCGCCAGCAGTACCCGAAGCGGGGAGACTACCTACGAGCAGTACTTC; V gene: TRBV2; D gene: TRBD2; J gene: TRBJ2-7; clone size: NA
CDR3 protein: CASSLIAGGPETDTQYF; CDR3 DNA: TGTGCCAGCAGTTTAATAGCGGGGGGGCCGGAGACAGATACGCAGTATTTT; V gene: TRBV27; D gene: TRBD2; J gene: TRBJ2-3; clone size: NA
CDR3 protein: CASRGDQSNQPQHF; CDR3 DNA: TGTGCCAGCAGGGGGGACCAAAGCAATCAGCCCCAGCATTTT; V gene: TRBV28; D gene: NA; J gene: TRBJ1-5; clone size: NA
CDR3 protein: CASSPQINYGYTF; CDR3 DNA: TGTGCCAGCAGTCCACAGATAAACTATGGCTACACCTTC; V gene: TRBV6-5; D gene: NA; J gene: TRBJ1-2; clone size: NA
CDR3 protein: CASSQVYGTEAFF; CDR3 DNA: TGTGCCAGCAGCCAGGTGTACGGCACTGAAGCTTTCTTT; V gene: TRBV14; D gene: NA; J gene: TRBJ1-1; clone size: NA
CDR3 protein: CAITEGSFGSTEAFF; CDR3 DNA: TGTGCCATCACCGAGGGGTCATTTGGGAGCACTGAAGCTTTCTTT; V gene: TRBV6-1; D gene: NA; J gene: TRBJ1-1; clone size: few